Following are 25 T cell receptor beta chains from one sample sequenced in a study of CXCR3-negative and CXCR3-positive naive CD8 T cells. Study results and limitations: Naive cells with CXCR3 showed TRB CDR3s that were more hydrophobic than those in CXCR3-negative naive cells.

Libraries of TRB cDNA were made by 5' RACE and carried UMIs. TCRdb re-called the 5' RACE reads and catalogs CDR3 proteins one per entry, DNA excluded. Its table lists tens of thousands of distinct CDR3 sequences. These receptors have no known antigen. The sequencing sample was made of naive CXCR3+ CD8+ T cells from blood. Subset of the sample: CD45RO-CCR7+CD27+CD95- naive CD8+ T cells expressing CXCR3 (TNR3+). These receptors were taken from a human donor in good health. Some clones in this sample may be carry-over from other donors' samples.

This sequence joins TRBV11-2 and TRBJ2-3; the TCRdb call, TRBD2, lacks DNA for checking. Per the germline V gene, CDR1 is SGHAT and CDR2 is FQNNGV. This CDR3 region has 21 residues. CDR3 sequence: CASSLYHAGPMDYPSTDTQYF.

This chain joins TRBV28 and TRBJ2-1; as DNA is missing, the TRBD1 call by TCRdb cannot be tested. Per the germline V gene, CDR1 is MDHEN and CDR2 is SYDVKM. This CDR3 has 15 amino acids. CDR3: CASSLGRARISEQFF.

J is TRBJ1-4 and V is TRBV6-1. The CDR3 is 14 residues long. Germline V gives CDR1 MNHNS, CDR2 SASEGT. CDR3: CASSEGAESEKLFF.

The gene calls are TRBV12-3 or TRBV12-4 and TRBJ1-2. CDR3 length: 14 residues. This CDR3 reads CASSLLSGAYGYTF.

The chain recombines TRBV5-1 with TRBJ2-2; TCRdb gives TRBD1 as the D gene, but with no DNA this cannot be confirmed. Germline V gives CDR1 SGHRS, CDR2 YFSETQ. This CDR3 spans 14 amino acids. The CDR3: CASSSGQGPGELFF.

The genes are TRBV7-9 and TRBJ2-5; TCRdb gives TRBD2 as the D gene, but with no DNA this cannot be confirmed. The germline V gene encodes CDR1 SEHNR and CDR2 FQNEAQ (reference sequence). The CDR3 spans 16 residues. The CDR3: CASSLTSGGATETQYF.

The chain links TRBV7-2 to TRBJ1-4. The V gene's germline CDR1 is SGHTA and CDR2 FQGNSA. The CDR3 runs 14 residues. CDR3 sequence: CASSLGGSYEKLFF. The full variable domain, its missing parts supplied by reference TRBV7-2 and TRBJ1-4, is GAGVSQSPSNKVTEKGKDVELRCDPISGHTALYWYRQSLGQGLEFLIYFQGNSAPDKSGLPSDRFSAERTGGSVSTLTIQRTQQEDSAVYLCASSLGGSYEKLFFGSGTQLSVL.

The rearrangement links TRBV20-1 to TRBJ2-7. The CDR3 has 13 amino acids. Germline V gene data show CDR1 as DFQATT and CDR2 as SNEGSKA (reference sequence). The CDR3 here is CSARGRGSYEQYF.

V is TRBV29-1 and J is TRBJ2-7; TCRdb's D gene call, TRBD2, goes unchecked for lack of DNA. This CDR3 contains 14 residues. Per the germline V gene, CDR1 is SQVTM and CDR2 is ANQGSEA. CDR3 residues: CSVELAGVEYEQYF.

This sequence joins TRBV27 and TRBJ2-1; the TRBD2 assignment by TCRdb is unverifiable without DNA. The CDR3 is 16 residues long. Germline CDR1 MNHEY, CDR2 SMNVEV (reference sequence). This CDR3 is CASSWEAGGSYNEQFF.

The gene calls are TRBV12-3 or TRBV12-4 and TRBJ2-2; the D gene TCRdb calls, TRBD1, cannot be checked with no DNA. CDR3 length: 18 amino acids. The CDR3 here is CASTKYQPGHKNTGELFF.

The chain has TRBV7-9 and TRBJ2-3; TCRdb proposes TRBD1, but this gene call is untestable without DNA. Germline CDR1 reads SEHNR; CDR2 reads FQNEAQ (reference sequence). The CDR3 consists of 14 residues. CDR3 sequence reads: CASSSLTGADTQYF.

This rearrangement joins TRBV28 to TRBJ2-1; the D call from TCRdb, TRBD2, cannot be confirmed without DNA. Germline loops: CDR1 MDHEN, CDR2 SYDVKM. The CDR3 has 13 amino acids. CDR3 amino acids: CASLAGTYNEQFF.

The chain's CDR3 is CSCGAEVMNTEAFF. The chain has TRBV29-1 and TRBJ1-1. The CDR3 spans 14 residues. CDR1 is SQVTM, CDR2 ANQGSEA, per germline. Looking up the rest from reference TRBV29-1 and TRBJ1-1 gives the full variable domain: SAVISQKPSRDICQRGTSLTIQCQVDSQVTMMFWYRQQPGQSLTLIATANQGSEATYESGFVIDKFPISRPNLTFSTLTVSNMSPEDSSIYLCSCGAEVMNTEAFFGQGTRLTVV.

This chain joins TRBV29-1 and TRBJ2-1; checking the TCRdb D call of TRBD1 is not possible without DNA. Germline CDR1 reads SQVTM; CDR2 reads ANQGSEA. The CDR3 runs to 13 residues. CDR3 sequence: CSATGSSYNEQFF.

The V call is TRBV4-1, the J call TRBJ2-7; TCRdb's D call, TRBD2, is unchecked because there is no DNA. This CDR3 has 16 amino acids. Germline V lookup: CDR1 MGHRA, CDR2 YSYEKL. The CDR3 protein is CASSQVPGLDPYEQYF.

The chain has TRBV6-2 or TRBV6-3 and TRBJ2-3; with no DNA, the TCRdb D assignment of TRBD1 cannot be verified. The germline V gene encodes CDR1 MNHEY and CDR2 SVGEGT. This CDR3 comprises 16 residues. The CDR3 protein is CASTSGVWGGTDTQYF.

This chain joins TRBV5-1 and TRBJ1-1. From germline, CDR1 is SGHRS and CDR2 YFSETQ. The CDR3 extends over 17 amino acids. CDR3 region: CASSLTGGRTVNTEAFF.

The CDR3 loop reads CASSQDFYDNEQFF. The V gene is TRBV3-1, the J gene TRBJ2-1. This CDR3 is 14 amino acids long. From germline, CDR1 is LGHDT and CDR2 YNNKEL (reference sequence).

The chain employs TRBV28 and TRBJ2-7; TCRdb's D call of TRBD2 is untestable without DNA. Germline assignment: CDR1 MDHEN and CDR2 SYDVKM. The CDR3 totals 14 residues. CDR3: CPSSLLEVKIEQYF.

The rearrangement joins TRBV12-3 or TRBV12-4 to TRBJ2-7; the TCRdb call, TRBD2, lacks DNA for checking. CDR3 size: 12 residues. The CDR3 sequence is CASSTPTGEQYF.

This chain uses TRBV28 with TRBJ2-7. The germline CDR1 and CDR2 sequences are MDHEN and SYDVKM. The CDR3 has 14 residues. CDR3 protein: CASSYGEGPYEQYF.

The J gene is TRBJ1-2, the V gene TRBV28; TCRdb lists TRBD1, though no DNA is available to test this call. Germline V gene data show CDR1 as MDHEN and CDR2 as SYDVKM. The CDR3 has 13 residues. Here the CDR3 reads CASSFLGADGYTF.

The chain has TRBV6-6 and TRBJ2-7. This CDR3 region has 12 residues. CDR1 and CDR2 (germline): MNHNY, SVGAGI (reference sequence). This CDR3 reads CASSYDPYEQYF.

The chain has TRBV7-9 and TRBJ1-2. Germline lookup yields CDR1 SEHNR and CDR2 FQNEAQ (reference sequence). The CDR3 has 17 amino acids. This chain's CDR3 is CASSFPPMTGGLNGYTF.